The clone carrying this T cell receptor (beta chain) was observed once. The antigen is undetermined. The data derive from a study of Graves' ophthalmopathy and Graves' hyperthyroidism. Looking at the study overall: Peripheral blood sampling preceded any treatment and occurred at initial diagnosis. General study findings and limits: Ophthalmopathy could be told apart from stable hyperthyroidism by a 13-signature model (around 90% sensitivity, about 80% specificity).

V lost 2 bases and J 7 bases, leaving 10 bases between the germline ends. The CDR3 sequence is 12 residues long. Germline V gives CDR1 SGHRS, CDR2 YFSETQ. RNA transcripts provided the template for amplifying TCR beta CDR3 regions. Investigators did first-round RT-PCR with HTBI primers, then second-round multiplex PCR. TCRdb re-called the multiplex PCR reads through MiXCR, storing one row per CDR3 protein. The profile shows about 48,000 distinct CDR3 sequences, over 45% of them singletons. Each donor who had ophthalmopathy showed moderate-to-severe activity, a CAS of ≥3, a NOSPECS of ≥4, and a duration under 3 months. PBMCs had their origin in fresh peripheral blood (around 10 ml).

Sequencing input: peripheral blood. The chain combines TRBV5-1 with TRBJ2-7, with D possibly matching TRBD2 (6 bases). This TCR came from an adult man with Graves' ophthalmopathy. For the CDR3, the DNA is TGCGCCAGCAGCTTCTCGGGGGATGAGCAGTACTTC. This codes for CASSFSGDEQYF.